The 15 T cell receptor beta chains in this list originate from one sample, sequenced in a study of cytomegalovirus exposure and HLA in healthy donors. Clones were read by immunoSEQ multiplex PCR, and TCRdb kept only the in-frame ones, dropping some. This table has about 240,000 clones, approximately 90% appearing once. Sequencing was performed on PBMCs. The origin of the receptors is a man younger than 30 in good health and CMV-seronegative.

The chain joins TRBV2 to TRBJ1-1, with D tentatively TRBD1 (6 bases). V lost 6 bases and J lost 0, with 17 bases in between. The CDR3 is 16 amino acids. In germline, CDR1 is SNHLY, CDR2 FYNNEI. The CDR3 DNA sequence: TGTGCCAGCAGGCAGAGGCTACAGGGTCTGAACACTGAAGCTTTCTTT. The encoded protein is CASRQRLQGLNTEAFF.

This sequence joins TRBV6-6 and TRBJ2-1, with a possible D match to TRBD1 (6 bases). The CDR3 contains 14 residues. Trimming stripped 5 bases from V and 7 bases from J, with 15 bases between. From germline, CDR1 is MNHNY and CDR2 SVGAGI (reference sequence). CDR3 DNA: TGTGCCAGCAGTCCAGGGGTTAGCTGGAATGAGCAGTTCTTC. Encoded protein: CASSPGVSWNEQFF.

This clone came up once. V and J are TRBV29-1 and TRBJ2-3, with 10 positions matching TRBD1. V shed 6 bases and J 4 bases; nucleotides not matched to a gene: 7. CDR1 is SQVTM, CDR2 ANQGSEA, per germline. CDR3 length: 14 amino acids. The CDR3 loop reads CSVQTGGGSDTQYF. DNA for the CDR3: TGCAGCGTCCAGACAGGGGGCGGATCAGATACGCAGTATTTT.

The genes are TRBV7-8 and TRBJ2-6; TRBD2 agrees at 12 bases. This CDR3 region has 18 residues. Germline loops: CDR1 SGHVS, CDR2 FQNEAQ. The trim removed 5 bases at V and 0 bases at J, leaving 5 bases unmatched. In DNA form, the CDR3 reads TGTGCCAGCAGCCCAGGACTAGCGGGAACCTCTGGGGCCAACGTCCTGACTTTC. Protein sequence: CASSPGLAGTSGANVLTF.

V usage is TRBV7-9 and J usage is TRBJ1-1, with D possibly TRBD1 on 6 matching bases. The V end lost 11 bases, the J end lost 3 bases, and 13 bases lay between the germline ends. The length of the CDR3 is 12 residues. CDR1 is SEHNR, CDR2 FQNEAQ, per germline (reference sequence). CDR3 nucleotides: TGTGCCGCTAACACAGGGTACACTGAAGCTTTCTTT. Translating gives CAANTGYTEAFF.

V is TRBV2 and J is TRBJ2-2, with 13 bases that match TRBD2. Germline CDR1 is SNHLY and CDR2 is FYNNEI. With V trimmed by 2 bases and J by 6 bases, 6 bases remained unmatched. The CDR3 is 17 residues long. The CDR3 is CASSEPPGLAGPGELFF. CDR3 nucleotide sequence: TGTGCCAGCAGTGAACCCCCGGGACTAGCGGGACCCGGGGAGCTGTTTTTT.

The rearrangement links TRBV6-1 to TRBJ2-7; no clear D gene. V was clipped by 1 base and J by 9 bases, with 10 bases between them. The germline CDR1 and CDR2 sequences are MNHNS and SASEGT. The CDR3 is 12 residues long. The CDR3 DNA follows: TGTGCCAGCAGTGAAGGGCCCGCTAGGCAGTACTTC. Amino acid sequence: CASSEGPARQYF.

A few counts support this clone. The chain links TRBV19 to TRBJ2-7; no reliable D call. Germline CDR1 and CDR2: LNHDA and SQIVND (reference sequence). CDR3 length equals 13 residues. V shed 0 bases and J shed 5 bases, with 8 bases lying between them. CDR3 sequence: CASSIDSTDEQYF. The CDR3 coding sequence is TGTGCCAGTAGTATAGACTCTACGGACGAGCAGTACTTC.

The J gene is TRBJ2-5, the V gene TRBV10-3; the D is unclear. Germline lookup yields CDR1 ENHRY and CDR2 SYGVKD. The CDR3 is 12 amino acids. With 1 base removed from V and 5 bases from J, the gap between germline ends came to 5 bases. CDR3 nucleotides: TGTGCCATCAGTGAGTTCCTGGAGACCCAGTACTTC. This sequence encodes CAISEFLETQYF.

This chain links TRBV5-5 with TRBJ2-1; 11 bases agree with TRBD2. Germline loops: CDR1 SGHKS, CDR2 YYEKEE (reference sequence). CDR3 length equals 14 residues. V shed 0 bases, J shed 9 bases, and the junction held 2 bases outside the gene matches. The CDR3 is CASSLVAGGSEQFF. In DNA, the CDR3 is TGTGCCAGCAGCTTGGTAGCGGGGGGGTCTGAGCAGTTCTTC.

The chain joins TRBV28 to TRBJ1-2, with 10 positions matching TRBD1. With 5 bases clipped from V and 5 bases from J, the junction kept 5 bases outside the gene matches. Germline loops: CDR1 MDHEN, CDR2 SYDVKM. The length of the CDR3 is 14 residues. The CDR3 is CASSLTGGGYGYTF. CDR3 in DNA: TGTGCCAGCAGTCTGACAGGGGGCGGGTATGGCTACACCTTC.

This sequence joins TRBV6-5 and TRBJ2-3; TRBD1 matches at 9 bases. The germline V gene encodes CDR1 MNHEY and CDR2 SVGAGI. V was clipped by 5 bases and J by 3 bases; unmatched bases: 3. There are 14 residues in the CDR3. The CDR3 loop reads CASSRDRGTDTQYF. The DNA of the CDR3 is TGTGCCAGCAGTCGCGACAGGGGGACAGATACGCAGTATTTT.

This clone was picked up a small number of times. The chain is built from TRBV4-2 and TRBJ2-7; D perhaps matches TRBD2 (5 bases). This CDR3 has 11 residues. Trimming left V 4 bases short and J 6 bases short, with 7 bases between. Germline CDR1 and CDR2: LGHNA and YNFKEQ. The CDR3 nucleotides read TGTGCCAGCAGCCGAAGCGGCGAGCAGTACTTC. It encodes CASSRSGEQYF.

This chain uses TRBV5-6 with TRBJ1-5; tentative D call: TRBD1 (6 bases). V was clipped by 4 bases and J by 4 bases, with 15 bases between them. CDR3 length equals 15 residues. Germline CDR1 reads SGHDT; CDR2 reads YYEEEE. The CDR3 here is CASSERQAGNQPQHF. The CDR3 nucleotides read TGTGCCAGCAGCGAACGACAGGCCGGTAATCAGCCCCAGCATTTT.

This chain uses TRBV7-2 with TRBJ1-2; the D is unclear. Germline CDR1 is SGHTA and CDR2 is FQGNSA. The CDR3 is made up of 13 amino acids. V lost 1 base and J 4 bases, leaving 7 bases between the germline ends. For the CDR3, the DNA is TGTGCCAGCAGCTTAGGAGTTAGCTATGGCTACACCTTC. It is translated as CASSLGVSYGYTF. The full variable domain, its missing parts supplied by reference TRBV7-2 and TRBJ1-2, is GAGVSQSPSNKVTEKGKDVELRCDPISGHTALYWYRQSLGQGLEFLIYFQGNSAPDKSGLPSDRFSAERTGGSVSTLTIQRTQQEDSAVYLCASSLGVSYGYTFGSGTRLTVV.